One TCR beta chain is described in this entry. The data were produced by immunoSEQ multiplex PCR, yet TCRdb's version contains in-frame clones alone and is incomplete. The sample yields 1.6 million or so clones, around 98.5% seen once. This sample was included in a study of shared clonotypes between healthy human individuals. The clonotype originates from a man aged 25 to 40 in good health. Sample: naive CD4+ T cells sorted from blood. The subset: CD45RA+ positively selected.

This CDR3 reads CASSYTGQTNQPQHF. DNA for the CDR3: TGCGCCAGCAGTTATACCGGACAGACAAATCAGCCCCAGCATTTT. The V call is TRBV5-1, the J call TRBJ1-5; TRBD1 is a possible D gene (6 bases). This CDR3 is 15 amino acids long. Germline CDR1 and CDR2: SGHRS and YFSETQ. V shed 5 bases and J shed 4 bases, with 16 bases lying between them.